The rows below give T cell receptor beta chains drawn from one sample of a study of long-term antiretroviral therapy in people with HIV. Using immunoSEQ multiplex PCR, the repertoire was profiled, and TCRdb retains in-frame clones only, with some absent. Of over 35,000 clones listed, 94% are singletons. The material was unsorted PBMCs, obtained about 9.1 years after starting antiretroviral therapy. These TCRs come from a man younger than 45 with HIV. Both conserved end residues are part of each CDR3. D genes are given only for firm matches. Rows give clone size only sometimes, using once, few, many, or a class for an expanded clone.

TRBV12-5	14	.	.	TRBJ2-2	TGTGCTAGTGCGACCAGGGAGAACACCGGGGAGCTGTTTTTT	CASATRENTGELFF
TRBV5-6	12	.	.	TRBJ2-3	TGTGCCAGCAGCTTAGACGAAGTCTCGCAGTATTTT	CASSLDEVSQYF
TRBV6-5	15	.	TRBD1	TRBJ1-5	TGTGCCAGCAGTCCCGGGACAGGGTTAGGTCAGCCCCAGCATTTT	CASSPGTGLGQPQHF
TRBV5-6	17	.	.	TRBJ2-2	TGTGCCAGCAGCTCTAAAGGACCAGGTGCCTTCGACGGGGAGCTGTTTTTT	CASSSKGPGAFDGELFF
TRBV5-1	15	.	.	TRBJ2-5	TGCGCCAGCAGCTCAGCTCCAGGGGGGCAAGAGACCCAGTACTTC	CASSSAPGGQETQYF
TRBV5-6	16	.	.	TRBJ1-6	TGTGCCAGCAGTCCACCCTCGACGGCCTATAATTCACCCCTCCACTTT	CASSPPSTAYNSPLHF
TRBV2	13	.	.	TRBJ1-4	TGTGCCAGTAAGGATCGATCTAATGAAAAACTGTTTTTT	CASKDRSNEKLFF
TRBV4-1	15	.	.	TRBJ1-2	TGCGCCAGCAGCCTTAGCCCGGGACCGTCCTATGGCTACACCTTC	CASSLSPGPSYGYTF
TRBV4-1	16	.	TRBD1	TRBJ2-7	TGCGCCAGCAGCCAAGATGACAGGGCGTTCTCCTACGAGCAGTACTTC	CASSQDDRAFSYEQYF
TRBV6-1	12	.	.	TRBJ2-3	TGTGCCAGCAGTCTGAGCACAGATACGCAGTATTTT	CASSLSTDTQYF
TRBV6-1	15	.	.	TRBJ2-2	TGTGCCAGCACCCTTACAATCAGGGGGGTCGGGGAGCTGTTTTTT	CASTLTIRGVGELFF
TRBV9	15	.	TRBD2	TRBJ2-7	TGTGCCAGCAGCCCCCCTGCCGGGGGGGACTACGAGCAGTACTTC	CASSPPAGGDYEQYF
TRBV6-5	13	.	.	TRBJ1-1	TGTGCCAGCAGGCCACAGAGGGGAGCTGAAGCTTTCTTT	CASRPQRGAEAFF
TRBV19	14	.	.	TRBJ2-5	TGTGCCAGTAGCCTTGACCCGTCGGGGGTGACCCAGTACTTC	CASSLDPSGVTQYF
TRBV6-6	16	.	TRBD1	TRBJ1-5	TGTGCCAGCAGCGTAGACAGGGTGGCTAGCAATCAGCCCCAGCATTTT	CASSVDRVASNQPQHF
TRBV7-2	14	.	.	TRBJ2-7	TGTGCCAGCAGCCCAGTGAGCGGTCTCTACGAGCAGTACTTC	CASSPVSGLYEQYF
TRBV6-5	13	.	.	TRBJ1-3	TGTGCCAGCAGTTACCTAGCCCGCGAGACCATATATTTT	CASSYLARETIYF
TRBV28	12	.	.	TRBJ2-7	TGTGCCAGCGGTCAGGCGACCTACGAGCAGTACTTC	CASGQATYEQYF
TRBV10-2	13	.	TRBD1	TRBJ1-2	TGCGCCAGCAGTGAGGACAGGGGGCTTGGCTACACCTTC	CASSEDRGLGYTF
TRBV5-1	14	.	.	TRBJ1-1	TGCGCCAGCAGCACCCGGACAGCGAACACTGAAGCTTTCTTT	CASSTRTANTEAFF
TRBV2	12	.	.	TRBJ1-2	TGTGCCAGCAGGGAAGGGGGGAGCGGCTACACCTTC	CASREGGSGYTF
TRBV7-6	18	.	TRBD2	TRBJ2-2	TGTGCCAGCAGCTTAGAAGCGGGGGCCGCCCTGAACACCGGGGAGCTGTTTTTT	CASSLEAGAALNTGELFF
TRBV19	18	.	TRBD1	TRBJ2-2	TGTGCCAGTAGTATAATTCCGCCGGGACAGGGGGCCACCGGGGAGCTGTTTTTT	CASSIIPPGQGATGELFF
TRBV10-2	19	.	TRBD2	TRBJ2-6	TGCGCCAGCAGTGGGGTCCTAGCGGGGGGCTTCTCTGGGGCCAACGTCCTGACTTTC	CASSGVLAGGFSGANVLTF
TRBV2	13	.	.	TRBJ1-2	TGTGCCAGCACCTCCACCTTGGATTTTGGCTACACCTTC	CASTSTLDFGYTF
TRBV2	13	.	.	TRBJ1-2	TGTGCCAGCAGTGGATCGGCGACTCCCACGTTCAGGTTC	CASSGSATPTFRF
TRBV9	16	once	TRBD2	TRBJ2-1	TGTGCCAGCAGCGTAGGAGGCGGGGGTTCCTACAATGAGCAGTTCTTC	CASSVGGGGSYNEQFF
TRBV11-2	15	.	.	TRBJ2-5	TGTGCCAGCAGCCTCTCCCGACAGGAGCAAGAGACCCAGTACTTC	CASSLSRQEQETQYF
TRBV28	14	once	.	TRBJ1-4	TGTGCCAGCAAACCGGGACGGAGAAATGAAAAACTGTTTTTT	CASKPGRRNEKLFF
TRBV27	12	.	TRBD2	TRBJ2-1	TGTGCCACCCGCGGGGGACCCAATGAGCAGTTCTTC	CATRGGPNEQFF
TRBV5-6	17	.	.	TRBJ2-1	TGTGCCAGCAGCTTGGGACTGGGCAGGACGATTCGCAATGAGCAGTTCTTC	CASSLGLGRTIRNEQFF
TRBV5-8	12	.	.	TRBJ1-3	TGTGCCAGCAGCTTGATGGGAAACACCATATATTTT	CASSLMGNTIYF
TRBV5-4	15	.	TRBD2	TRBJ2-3	TGTGCCAGCAGCCCTAGCGGGGGGGACGGGGATACGCAGTATTTT	CASSPSGGDGDTQYF
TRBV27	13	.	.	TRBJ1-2	TGTGCCAGCAGTTTTTTGGCTACGGACGGCTACACCTTC	CASSFLATDGYTF
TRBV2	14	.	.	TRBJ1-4	TGTGCCAGCGCGGAGGACGGTCGGTATGAAAAACTGTTTTTT	CASAEDGRYEKLFF
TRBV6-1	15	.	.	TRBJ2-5	TGTGCCAGCAGTGAAATAGCAGGGGCGGGAGAGACCCAGTACTTC	CASSEIAGAGETQYF
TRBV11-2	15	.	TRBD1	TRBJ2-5	TGTGCCAGCAGTTCCGGGACAGTATTCCAAGAGACCCAGTACTTC	CASSSGTVFQETQYF
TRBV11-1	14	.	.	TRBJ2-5	TGTGCCAGCAGCTTAGCAGAAGCTTCGGGGACCCAGTACTTC	CASSLAEASGTQYF
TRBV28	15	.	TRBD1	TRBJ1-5	TGTGCCAGCAGTTTTTGGGGACAGACCAATCAGCCCCAGCATTTT	CASSFWGQTNQPQHF
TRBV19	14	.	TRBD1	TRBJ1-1	TGTGCCAGTAGTCTCGCAGGGGGGTACACTGAAGCTTTCTTT	CASSLAGGYTEAFF
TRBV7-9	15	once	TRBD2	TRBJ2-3	TGTGCCAGCAGCCCTACTAGCGGGGCCACAGATACGCAGTATTTT	CASSPTSGATDTQYF
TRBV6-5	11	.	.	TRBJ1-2	TGTGCCAGCAGCCGTGGGTATGGCTACACCTTC	CASSRGYGYTF
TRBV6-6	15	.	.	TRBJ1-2	TGTGCCAGCAGTTACTCAGGCGGCAGGGAGGTTGGCTACACCTTC	CASSYSGGREVGYTF
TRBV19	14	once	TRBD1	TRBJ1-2	TGTGCCAGTAGTACGGGGACAGGTGTCTATGGCTACACCTTC	CASSTGTGVYGYTF
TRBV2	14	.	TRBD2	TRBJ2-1	TGTGCCAGCAGGCCGACTAGCGGGGGGGCTGAGCAGTTCTTC	CASRPTSGGAEQFF
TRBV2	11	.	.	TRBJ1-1	TGTGCCAGCAGTGTAGGGCAGAAAGCTTTCTTT	CASSVGQKAFF
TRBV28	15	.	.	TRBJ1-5	TGTGCCAGCAGTTCGGGGTTTAGAGGCAATCAGCCCCAGCATTTT	CASSSGFRGNQPQHF
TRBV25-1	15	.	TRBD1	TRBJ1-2	TGTGCCAGCAGTGATAGGGCAGGGGGGATCTATGGCTACACCTTC	CASSDRAGGIYGYTF
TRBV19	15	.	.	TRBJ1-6	TGTGCCAGTACTGCGGACACTCCAAGGGGTTCACCCCTCCACTTT	CASTADTPRGSPLHF
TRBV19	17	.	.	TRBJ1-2	TGTGCCAGTACCGCCCTCCAGGGGCCGATTCCTAACTATGGCTACACCTTC	CASTALQGPIPNYGYTF
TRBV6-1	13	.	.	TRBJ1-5	TGTGCCAGCAGTGGGACCCCGGATCAGCCCCAGCATTTT	CASSGTPDQPQHF
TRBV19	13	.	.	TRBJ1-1	TGTGCCAGTACCGCAACGGGTGGCACTGAAGCTTTCTTT	CASTATGGTEAFF
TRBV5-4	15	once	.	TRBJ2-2	TGTGCCAGCAGCTCGACCCGGCTCCGGCCCGGGGAGCTGTTTTTT	CASSSTRLRPGELFF
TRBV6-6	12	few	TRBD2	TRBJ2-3	TGTGCGTCCACAGCGGGGCCAGATACGCAGTATTTT	CASTAGPDTQYF
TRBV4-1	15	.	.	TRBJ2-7	TGCGCCAGCAGCCGCCTGTACCAAGATTCCTACGAGCAGTACTTC	CASSRLYQDSYEQYF